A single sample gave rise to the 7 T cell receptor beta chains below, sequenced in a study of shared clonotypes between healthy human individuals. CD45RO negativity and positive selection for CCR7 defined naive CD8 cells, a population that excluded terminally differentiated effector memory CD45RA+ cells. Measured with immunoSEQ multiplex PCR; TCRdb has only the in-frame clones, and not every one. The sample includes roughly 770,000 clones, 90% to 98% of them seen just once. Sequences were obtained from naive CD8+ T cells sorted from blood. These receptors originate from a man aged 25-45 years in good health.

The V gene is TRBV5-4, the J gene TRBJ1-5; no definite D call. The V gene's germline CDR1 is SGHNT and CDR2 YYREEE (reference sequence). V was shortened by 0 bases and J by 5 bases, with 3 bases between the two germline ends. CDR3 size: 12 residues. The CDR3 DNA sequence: TGTGCCAGCAGCTTGGGTTATCAGCCCCAGCATTTT. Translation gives CASSLGYQPQHF. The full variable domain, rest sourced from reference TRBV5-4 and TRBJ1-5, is ETGVTQSPTHLIKTRGQQVTLRCSSQSGHNTVSWYQQALGQGPQFIFQYYREEENGRGNFPPRFSGLQFPNYSSELNVNALELDDSALYLCASSLGYQPQHFGDGTRLSIL.

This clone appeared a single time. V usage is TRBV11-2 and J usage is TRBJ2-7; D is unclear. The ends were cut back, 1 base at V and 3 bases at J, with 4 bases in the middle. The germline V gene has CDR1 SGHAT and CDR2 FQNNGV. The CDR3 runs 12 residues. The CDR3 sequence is CASSLANYEQYF. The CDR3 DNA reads TGTGCCAGCAGCTTAGCCAACTACGAGCAGTACTTC.

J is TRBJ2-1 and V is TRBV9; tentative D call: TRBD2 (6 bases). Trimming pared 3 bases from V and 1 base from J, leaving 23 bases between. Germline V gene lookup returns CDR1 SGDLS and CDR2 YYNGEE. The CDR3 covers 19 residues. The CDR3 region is CASSGEGRGKGESYNEQFF. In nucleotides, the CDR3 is TGTGCCAGCAGCGGAGAGGGCCGCGGGAAGGGCGAATCCTACAATGAGCAGTTCTTC.

The CDR3 region is CASRLVRERTYNEQFF. The DNA of the CDR3 is TGTGCAAGTCGCTTAGTCAGAGAGCGTACCTACAATGAGCAGTTCTTC. V gene TRBV12-2 combines with J gene TRBJ2-1; TRBD2, as called in the table, went unchecked against the DNA. TRBV12-2 is deemed a pseudogene. CDR3 length: 16 residues.

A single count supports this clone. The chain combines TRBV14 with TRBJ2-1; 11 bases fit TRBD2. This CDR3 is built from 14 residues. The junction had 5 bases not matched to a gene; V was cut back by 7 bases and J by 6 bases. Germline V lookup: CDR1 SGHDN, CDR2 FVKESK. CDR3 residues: CASNLAGGGNEQFF. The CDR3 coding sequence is TGTGCCAGCAACCTAGCGGGAGGCGGCAATGAGCAGTTCTTC. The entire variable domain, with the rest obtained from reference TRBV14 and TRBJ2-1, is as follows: EAGVTQFPSHSVIEKGQTVTLRCDPISGHDNLYWYRRVMGKEIKFLLHFVKESKQDESGMPNNRFLAERTGGTYSTLKVQPAELEDSGVYFCASNLAGGGNEQFFGPGTRLTVL.

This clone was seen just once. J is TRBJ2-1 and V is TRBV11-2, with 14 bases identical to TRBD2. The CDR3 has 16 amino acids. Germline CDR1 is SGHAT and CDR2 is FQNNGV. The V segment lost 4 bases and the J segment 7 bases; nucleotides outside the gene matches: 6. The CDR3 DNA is TGTGCCAGCAGCTCCAGACTAGCGGGAGGGCCTAATGAGCAGTTCTTC. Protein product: CASSSRLAGGPNEQFF.

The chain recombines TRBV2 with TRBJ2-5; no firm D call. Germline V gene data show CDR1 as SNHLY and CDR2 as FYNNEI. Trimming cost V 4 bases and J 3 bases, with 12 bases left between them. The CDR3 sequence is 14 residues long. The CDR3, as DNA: TGTGCCAGCAGTGCCCCACGCGGAAAAGAGACCCAGTACTTC. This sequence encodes CASSAPRGKETQYF.